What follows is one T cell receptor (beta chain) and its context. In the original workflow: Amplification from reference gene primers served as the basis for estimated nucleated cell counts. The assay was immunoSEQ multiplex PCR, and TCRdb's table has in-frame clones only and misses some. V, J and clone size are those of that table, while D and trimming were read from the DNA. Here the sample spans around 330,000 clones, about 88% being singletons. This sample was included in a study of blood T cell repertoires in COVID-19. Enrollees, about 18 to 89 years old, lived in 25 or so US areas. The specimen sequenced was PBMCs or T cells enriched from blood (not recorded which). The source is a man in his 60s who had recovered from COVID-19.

The CDR3, as DNA: TGTGCCAGCAGCCCAATCACTAGCACAGATACGCAGTATTTT. Protein: CASSPITSTDTQYF. The chain has TRBV7-3 and TRBJ2-3; no clear D. Germline V gene lookup returns CDR1 SGHTA and CDR2 FQGTGA. V was trimmed by 5 bases and J by 0 bases, leaving 9 bases between them. This CDR3 comprises 14 residues.